What follows are 8 T cell receptor beta chains derived from one specimen sequenced in a study of cytomegalovirus exposure and HLA in healthy donors. Primers for the PCR totalled 60 Vbeta and 13 Jbeta. Using immunoSEQ multiplex PCR, the repertoire was profiled, and TCRdb retains in-frame clones only, with some absent. The repertoire holds approximately 190,000 clones, with around 87% as singletons. What was sequenced was PBMCs. Every receptor here comes from a man aged 25 to 45 in good health and CMV-seronegative.

The chain carries TRBV25-1 and TRBJ1-4, with D possibly being TRBD1 (6 bases). Germline V gene sequence: CDR1 MGHDK, CDR2 SYGVNS. CDR3 size: 15 residues. V was clipped by 0 bases and J by 12 bases, with 17 bases between them. CDR3 in amino acids: CASSEYLTGFGQLFF. CDR3 DNA: TGTGCCAGCAGTGAATATCTCACAGGGTTTGGCCAACTGTTTTTT.

The gene calls are TRBV28 and TRBJ1-4; perhaps TRBD1 as D (6 bases). This CDR3 has 17 residues. Trimming pared 3 bases from V and 0 bases from J, leaving 14 bases between. Germline CDR1 MDHEN, CDR2 SYDVKM. CDR3 protein: CASSLLQGTATNEKLFF. The DNA of the CDR3 is TGTGCCAGCAGTTTGCTACAGGGCACCGCAACTAATGAAAAACTGTTTTTT.

This chain connects TRBV28 to TRBJ2-3; the match to TRBD2 covers 7 bases. Germline V lookup: CDR1 MDHEN, CDR2 SYDVKM. The CDR3 sequence is 18 residues long. With V trimmed by 7 bases and J by 1 base, 17 bases remained unmatched. CDR3 nucleotides: TGTGCCAGCATTGGCATTCGACGAGGCGGGGGTGGCACAGATACGCAGTATTTT. Protein product: CASIGIRRGGGGTDTQYF.

The genes are TRBV6-6 and TRBJ1-4; tentatively, D is TRBD1 (6 bases). The CDR3 has 15 residues. The V end was cut by 2 bases, the J end by 7 bases, with 14 bases between. Germline lookup yields CDR1 MNHNY and CDR2 SVGAGI (reference sequence). The CDR3 region has the DNA TGTGCCAGCAGTTACCATACAGGGTTGGGTGAAAAACTGTTTTTT. Residues: CASSYHTGLGEKLFF.

The gene calls are TRBV6-1 and TRBJ2-1; D is perhaps TRBD1 (5 bases). The CDR3 contains 15 residues. Germline V CDR1 and CDR2: MNHNS, SASEGT. V lost 4 bases and J lost 5, with 15 bases in between. The CDR3 DNA follows: TGTGCCAGCAGTGCCAAAATAACAGGACACAATGAGCAGTTCTTC. Its translation: CASSAKITGHNEQFF.

The rearrangement uses TRBV6-6 and TRBJ2-1; 10 positions match TRBD2. The CDR3 loop spans 16 amino acids. V trimming: 4 bases; J trimming: 10 bases; junction bases outside the gene matches: 13. The germline V gene has CDR1 MNHNY and CDR2 SVGAGI (reference sequence). The CDR3 DNA sequence: TGTGCCAGCAGTTCCGAGAAAGCGGGGGGGCCGCGGGAGCAGTTCTTC. This codes for CASSSEKAGGPREQFF.

The CDR3 reads CASSKRTGGDYGYTF. In DNA, the CDR3 is TGTGCCAGCAGCAAGAGGACAGGGGGCGACTATGGCTACACCTTC. The genes are TRBV21-1 and TRBJ1-2; the D segment call TRBD1 is taken from the table without a DNA check. TRBV21-1 corresponds to a pseudogene. The CDR3 totals 15 residues.

The genes are TRBV25-1 and TRBJ2-2; D unresolved. Trimming cost V 4 bases and J 3 bases, with 12 bases left between them. In germline, CDR1 is MGHDK, CDR2 SYGVNS. CDR3 length: 15 amino acids. The CDR3 is CASSGFTPDTGELFF. The DNA of the CDR3 is TGTGCCAGCAGTGGATTTACTCCGGACACCGGGGAGCTGTTTTTT.